Below are 8 T cell receptor beta chains sequenced from a single sample in a study of T cell changes during pregnancy in multiple sclerosis. Sequencing was performed with immunoSEQ multiplex PCR; in TCRdb, only in-frame clones are kept and a portion is missing. Of about 77,000 clones listed, about 92% were seen once; the top ten hold just over 2.5%. The sequencing here drew on peripheral blood, taken after pregnancy. The receptors were gathered from a female donor in good health, enrolled as a control in a pregnancy study.

There are a few counts of this clone. The gene calls are TRBV7-3 and TRBJ1-1, with 7 bases aligning to TRBD1. Germline V gives CDR1 SGHTA, CDR2 FQGTGA. This CDR3 has 15 residues. The V segment lost 5 bases and the J segment 5 bases; nucleotides outside the gene matches: 11. The CDR3 here is CASSPHGGGLTEAFF. The CDR3, as DNA: TGTGCCAGCAGCCCTCATGGAGGGGGCTTGACTGAAGCTTTCTTT.

The genes are TRBV11-2 and TRBJ1-1; D is possibly TRBD1 (5 bases). Deletions cut 4 bases from V and 0 bases from J, with 21 bases between. The CDR3 runs 18 residues. Germline V gene data show CDR1 as SGHAT and CDR2 as FQNNGV. The CDR3 sequence: CASSSLGAGLPMNTEAFF. CDR3 sequence (DNA): TGTGCCAGCAGCTCCCTCGGTGCAGGGCTTCCCATGAACACTGAAGCTTTCTTT. Using reference TRBV11-2 and TRBJ1-1 for the parts outside the CDR3, the full variable domain is EAGVAQSPRYKIIEKRQSVAFWCNPISGHATLYWYQQILGQGPKLLIQFQNNGVVDDSQLPKDRFSAERLKGVDSTLKIQPAKLEDSAVYLCASSSLGAGLPMNTEAFFGQGTRLTVV.

The rearrangement links TRBV9 to TRBJ2-2, with 7 bases fitting TRBD2. Germline CDR1 SGDLS, CDR2 YYNGEE. With V trimmed by 3 bases and J by 2 bases, 7 bases remained unmatched. CDR3 length: 16 amino acids. The CDR3 DNA is TGTGCCAGCAGCGAGACGGGACTAACTAACACCGGGGAGCTGTTTTTT. This gives the protein CASSETGLTNTGELFF.

The genes are TRBV5-1 and TRBJ1-6; weak D call: TRBD1 (5 bases). The CDR3 has 19 amino acids. V dropped 1 base and J dropped 1 base, with 18 bases sitting between them. In germline, CDR1 is SGHRS, CDR2 YFSETQ. This CDR3 reads CASSLRGAYSGSYNSPLHF. In nucleotides, the CDR3 is TGCGCCAGCAGCTTGAGGGGTGCGTACTCTGGGTCCTATAATTCACCCCTCCACTTT.

The V gene is TRBV5-1, the J gene TRBJ1-4, with 7 bases that match TRBD1. There are 14 residues in the CDR3. CDR1 and CDR2 (germline): SGHRS, YFSETQ. V was clipped by 4 bases and J by 7 bases; unmatched bases: 7. The CDR3 DNA reads as TGCGCCAGCAGCGGAACAGGGGCGGCTGAAAAACTGTTTTTT. Amino acid sequence: CASSGTGAAEKLFF.

V gene TRBV19 combines with J gene TRBJ2-7; the match to TRBD1 covers 9 bases. Germline V lookup: CDR1 LNHDA, CDR2 SQIVND (reference sequence). Trimming took 1 base from V and 4 from J; bases not matched to a gene: 8. The CDR3 consists of 16 residues. The CDR3 coding sequence is TGTGCCAGTAGTATAGGCCCACAGGGGGCAATTTACGAGCAGTACTTC. It translates to CASSIGPQGAIYEQYF.

This sequence joins TRBV15 and TRBJ2-4; D possibly corresponds to TRBD2 (7 bases). The CDR3 loop spans 17 amino acids. The germline CDR1 and CDR2 sequences are LNHNV and YYDKDF (reference sequence). V lost 0 bases, J lost 2 bases, and 14 bases lay in between. The CDR3 loop is CATSRDGGGAPKNIQYF. The CDR3 DNA follows: TGTGCCACCAGCAGAGATGGGGGGGGCGCGCCCAAAAACATTCAGTACTTC.

The rearrangement joins TRBV11-2 to TRBJ2-7; the match to TRBD2 covers 10 bases. The V and J ends lost 5 bases and 5 bases, in that order; junction bases with no gene match: 12. The CDR3 spans 16 residues. Germline V gene lookup returns CDR1 SGHAT and CDR2 FQNNGV. CDR3 loop: CASSPQRRGLANEQYF. As DNA, the CDR3 is TGTGCCAGCAGCCCGCAACGGAGGGGACTAGCGAACGAGCAGTACTTC.